This T cell receptor (beta chain) was observed in a study of technical replicates of blood from a handful of donors. Trimming shortened V by 2 bases and J by 8 bases, and 7 bases separated the two germline ends. CDR1 is SGHNT, CDR2 YYREEE, per germline (reference sequence). The CDR3 sequence is 11 residues long. Here immunoSEQ multiplex PCR was the method, and the copy in TCRdb shows in-frame clones only, minus some. The sample holds tens of thousands of clones, around 94% seen once. V and J are TRBV5-4 and TRBJ1-2, with D unresolved. What was sequenced was T cells isolated from PBMCs. This receptor was identified in a human donor in good health. As DNA, the CDR3 is TGTGCCAGCAGCTTTACAGCCGGCTACACCTTC. This encodes CASSFTAGYTF.